The 30 T cell receptor beta chains below come from one sample, sequenced in a study of T cell responses to AZD1222 COVID-19 vaccine. TCRdb's table, derived via immunoSEQ multiplex PCR, lists solely in-frame clones and lacks some. This sample has some 120,000 clones, with 80% to 90% found just once. The sample was peripheral blood, taken on day 0 of MenACWY control vaccination. The source is an adult in good health.

This chain links TRBV9 with TRBJ1-2; D is unresolved. The V end lost 0 bases, the J end lost 14 bases, and 11 bases lay between the germline ends. The CDR3 covers 11 residues. From germline, CDR1 is SGDLS and CDR2 YYNGEE. CDR3 coding DNA: TGTGCCAGCAGCGTAGGTAGCAGCCAGACCTTC. Residues: CASSVGSSQTF.

This clone was seen once. The chain couples TRBV6-5 to TRBJ1-2; 8 nucleotides line up with TRBD1. Trimming took 2 bases from V and 4 from J; bases not matched to a gene: 3. CDR3 size: 14 residues. Germline CDR1 and CDR2: MNHEY and SVGAGI. CDR3 sequence: CASSYGQGAYGYTF. Here the CDR3 DNA reads TGTGCCAGCAGTTACGGACAGGGAGCCTATGGCTACACCTTC.

The chain employs TRBV7-2 and TRBJ2-4, with D perhaps TRBD1 (6 bases). The CDR3 runs to 12 residues. The V end was cut by 3 bases, the J end by 6 bases, with 6 bases between. Germline CDR1 is SGHTA and CDR2 is FQGNSA. CDR3 amino acids: CASSLDRNIQYF. CDR3 nucleotide sequence: TGTGCCAGCAGCTTGGACAGAAACATTCAGTACTTC.

The V and J genes are TRBV3-1 (or the pseudogene TRBV3-2) and TRBJ2-1; TRBD2 matches at 11 bases. The CDR3 has 16 residues. Germline trimming cut 5 bases from V and 9 bases from J; bases unmatched to any gene: 12. Germline V gene sequence: CDR1 LGHDT, CDR2 YNNKEL (reference sequence). CDR3 nucleotide sequence: TGTGCCAGCAGCTTGGGGACTAGCGGTATCCTTCGTGAGCAGTTCTTC. Residues: CASSLGTSGILREQFF.

The V call is TRBV18, the J call TRBJ1-1, with a weak D call TRBD1 (5 bases). CDR1 and CDR2 from the germline V gene are KGHSH and LQKENI. The CDR3 has 14 residues. Between the trimmed V and J ends, which lost 6 bases and 1 base, there was a span of 12 bases. The CDR3 here is CASSPAGGNTEAFF. DNA for the CDR3: TGTGCCAGCTCCCCAGCGGGGGGGAACACTGAAGCTTTCTTT.

This chain links TRBV5-1 with TRBJ1-5, with unresolved D. V was shortened by 0 bases and J by 5 bases, with 9 bases between the two germline ends. The CDR3 sequence is 14 residues long. CDR1 and CDR2 from the germline V gene are SGHRS and YFSETQ. Here the CDR3 DNA reads TGCGCCAGCAGCTTGGCCGGCGGGGATCAGCCCCAGCATTTT. It codes for CASSLAGGDQPQHF.

The chain couples TRBV7-9 to TRBJ2-1; D uncertain. Germline V gene data show CDR1 as SEHNR and CDR2 as FQNEAQ (reference sequence). V gave up 5 bases and J gave up 8 bases, with 13 bases separating them. This CDR3 comprises 13 residues. In DNA, the CDR3 is TGTGCCAGCAGCCGCTCAGAGTGGGATGAGCAGTTCTTC. It translates to CASSRSEWDEQFF.

This rearrangement joins TRBV2 to TRBJ1-2; a weak D match, TRBD1 (5 bases). The V end was cut by 5 bases, the J end by 3 bases, with 16 bases between. The length of the CDR3 is 15 residues. The germline CDR1 and CDR2 sequences are SNHLY and FYNNEI. CDR3 residues: CASSRDLGGDYGYTF. The CDR3 nucleotides are TGTGCCAGCAGTCGGGACCTCGGAGGGGACTATGGCTACACCTTC. The variable domain in full, with the rest retrieved from reference TRBV2 and TRBJ1-2, is EPEVTQTPSHQVTQMGQEVILRCVPISNHLYFYWYRQILGQKVEFLVSFYNNEISEKSEIFDDQFSVERPDGSNFTLKIRSTKLEDSAMYFCASSRDLGGDYGYTFGSGTRLTVV.

The chain combines TRBV18 with TRBJ1-2; 8 positions agree with TRBD1. The CDR3 sequence is 15 residues long. J gave up 6 bases and V 3 bases, and 9 bases lay outside the gene matches. Germline CDR1 reads KGHSH; CDR2 reads LQKENI. The CDR3 region has the DNA TGTGCCAGCTCACCGGCTGGGACAGGCCGCGATGGCTACACCTTC. It encodes CASSPAGTGRDGYTF.

J is TRBJ1-1 and V is TRBV5-8, with no clear D. The V gene's germline CDR1 is SGHTS and CDR2 YDEGEE. Trimming stripped 4 bases from V and 0 bases from J, with 10 bases between. The CDR3 extends over 14 amino acids. The DNA of the CDR3 is TGTGCCAGCAGCGGAGGTGGGTTGAACACTGAAGCTTTCTTT. This encodes CASSGGGLNTEAFF.

This rearrangement joins TRBV30 to TRBJ2-1, with unresolved D. The CDR3 extends over 13 amino acids. Germline values: CDR1 GTSNPN, CDR2 SVGIG (reference sequence). This chain's CDR3 is CGAFVGFYNEQFF. The CDR3 nucleotides are TGTGGGGCCTTCGTAGGGTTCTACAATGAGCAGTTCTTC.

V and J are TRBV18 and TRBJ1-3; maybe TRBD1 (5 bases). CDR1 is KGHSH, CDR2 LQKENI, per germline. The CDR3 contains 21 residues. The V end was cut by 4 bases, the J end by 0 bases, with 28 bases between. The CDR3 protein is CASSLTDSLTTYSSSGNTIYF. For the CDR3, the DNA is TGTGCCAGCTCACTCACCGACAGCCTCACAACCTACTCGAGCTCTGGAAACACCATATATTTT.

This clone has only a few counts. The chain couples TRBV21-1 to TRBJ1-6; the listed D gene, TRBD1, was not tested against the DNA. TRBV21-1 is a documented pseudogene. The CDR3 is 17 amino acids. CDR3 sequence: CASSKKTARSYNSPLHF. The DNA for the CDR3 is TGTGCCAGCAGCAAAAAGACAGCACGCTCCTATAATTCACCCCTCCACTTT.

The chain links TRBV10-3 to TRBJ2-1, with a weak D call TRBD1 (6 bases). The germline V and J ends were trimmed by 10 bases and 2 bases, with 15 bases remaining between them. The germline CDR1 and CDR2 sequences are ENHRY and SYGVKD. This CDR3 comprises 14 residues. Written as DNA, the CDR3 is TGTGCCACCCTTGGGGGCGAAACCTACAATGAGCAGTTCTTC. Translated: CATLGGETYNEQFF.

The chain links TRBV3-1 (or the pseudogene TRBV3-2) to TRBJ2-7; 12 nucleotides agree with TRBD2. The V gene end was trimmed by 4 bases and the J gene end by 5 bases; junction bases not matched to a gene: 9. Per germline, CDR1 LGHDT and CDR2 YNNKEL (reference sequence). The CDR3 has 16 amino acids. The CDR3 reads CASSRASGRANNEQYF. DNA of the CDR3: TGTGCCAGCAGCCGAGCTAGCGGGAGGGCCAACAACGAGCAGTACTTC.

V and J are TRBV7-9 and TRBJ1-3; D may be TRBD1 (5 bases). Between the trimmed V and J ends, which lost 6 bases and 3 bases, there was a span of 9 bases. This CDR3 has 13 residues. Germline CDR1 SEHNR, CDR2 FQNEAQ (reference sequence). CDR3 in DNA: TGTGCCAGCAGAGTGACAGTTGGAAACACCATATATTTT. This encodes CASRVTVGNTIYF. Variable domain in full (rest from reference TRBV7-9 and TRBJ1-3): DTGVSQNPRHKITKRGQNVTFRCDPISEHNRLYWYRQTLGQGPEFLTYFQNEAQLEKSRLLSDRFSAERPKGSFSTLEIQRTEQGDSAMYLCASRVTVGNTIYFGEGSWLTVV.

The chain carries TRBV5-1 and TRBJ2-3; D unclear. There are 15 residues in the CDR3. With 0 bases removed from V and 2 bases from J, the gap between germline ends came to 10 bases. Germline CDR1 SGHRS, CDR2 YFSETQ. The CDR3 nucleotides are TGCGCCAGCAGCTTGGCAATCAGCAACACAGATACGCAGTATTTT. It yields the protein CASSLAISNTDTQYF.

The chain is built from TRBV5-4 and TRBJ2-1; 11 bases are shared with TRBD2. The CDR3 covers 17 residues. The V gene end was trimmed by 6 bases and the J gene end by 6 bases; junction bases not matched to a gene: 14. Germline V gene sequence: CDR1 SGHNT, CDR2 YYREEE (reference sequence). This chain's CDR3 is CASNPGTSGKGVNEQFF. CDR3 nucleotides: TGTGCCAGCAACCCCGGGACTAGCGGAAAAGGGGTCAATGAGCAGTTCTTC.

Notes on this clone: One end of the junction varies from germline; a read error may be responsible. The CDR3 bases are TGTGCCAGCAGCTCTTCCGGGACCCTGGAGGGGACCTACCCCTTC. Its translation is CASSSSGTLEGTYPF. The chain uses TRBV6-5 and TRBJ1-2, with D tentatively TRBD1 (5 bases). Per germline, CDR1 MNHEY and CDR2 SVGAGI. The CDR3 totals 15 residues.

The rearrangement joins TRBV5-6 to TRBJ1-4; a weak D match, TRBD1 (6 bases). The CDR3 runs to 14 residues. From germline, CDR1 is SGHDT and CDR2 YYEEEE. The V end was cut by 0 bases, the J end by 8 bases, with 11 bases between. The CDR3 here is CASSLDGQGEKLFF. CDR3 in DNA: TGTGCCAGCAGCTTGGACGGGCAGGGGGAAAAACTGTTTTTT.

The genes are TRBV5-1 and TRBJ2-3; a weak D match, TRBD1 (6 bases). CDR1 is SGHRS, CDR2 YFSETQ, per germline. The V end was cut by 0 bases, the J end by 0 bases, with 8 bases between. The CDR3 runs 15 residues. The CDR3 nucleotides read TGCGCCAGCAGCTTGGACGGGACAAGCACAGATACGCAGTATTTT. Its protein product is CASSLDGTSTDTQYF.

As DNA, the CDR3 is TGTGCCAGCAGTAATGGACTCTCTCTGGGGGAGCAGTACTTC. This translates into CASSNGLSLGEQYF. The chain combines TRBV6-5 with TRBJ2-7; maybe TRBD2 (5 bases). The V gene lost 5 bases and the J gene lost 7 bases, with 18 bases spanning the gap. Germline assignment: CDR1 MNHEY and CDR2 SVGAGI. The CDR3 runs to 14 residues.

The CDR3 DNA sequence: TGTGCCAGCAGTGAAAACGACGAGAACTATGGCTACACCTTC. Residues: CASSENDENYGYTF. V gene TRBV6-1 combines with J gene TRBJ1-2; D gene uncertain. This CDR3 comprises 14 residues. Germline CDR1 MNHNS, CDR2 SASEGT. V was shortened by 2 bases and J by 2 bases, with 9 bases between the two germline ends.

The chain couples TRBV18 to TRBJ2-5, with D uncertain. Germline lookup yields CDR1 KGHSH and CDR2 LQKENI. This CDR3 is built from 15 residues. V shed 4 bases and J shed 2 bases, with 14 bases lying between them. CDR3 loop: CASSRVQPQQETQYF. CDR3 sequence (DNA): TGTGCCAGCTCACGGGTCCAGCCCCAACAAGAGACCCAGTACTTC.

This sequence joins TRBV4-1 and TRBJ2-7; 11 bases fit TRBD2. This CDR3 region has 14 residues. V lost 2 bases and J lost 3; bases outside the gene matches: 0. The germline gives CDR1 MGHRA, CDR2 YSYEKL. The CDR3 nucleotides are TGCGCCAGCAGCCAAACTAGCGGGGGCTACGAGCAGTACTTC. This translates into CASSQTSGGYEQYF.

This sequence joins TRBV6-4 and TRBJ1-6, with D possibly being TRBD1 (5 bases). Germline V gives CDR1 MRHNA, CDR2 SNTAGT. The CDR3 loop spans 14 amino acids. Trimming took 4 bases from V and 7 from J, leaving 11 bases between them. CDR3 amino acids: CASSVGTENSPLHF. CDR3 bases: TGTGCCAGCAGTGTAGGGACCGAGAATTCACCCCTCCACTTT.

This chain links TRBV4-2 with TRBJ1-5; 7 bases line up with TRBD1. From germline, CDR1 is LGHNA and CDR2 YNFKEQ. The V and J ends lost 3 bases and 2 bases, in that order; junction bases with no gene match: 7. The CDR3 consists of 16 residues. Here the CDR3 DNA reads TGTGCCAGCAGCCAGGAGACAGGGTCGGGCAATCAGCCCCAGCATTTT. Amino acids: CASSQETGSGNQPQHF.

The V gene is TRBV3-1 (or the pseudogene TRBV3-2), the J gene TRBJ1-1; maybe TRBD1 (5 bases). In germline, CDR1 is LGHDT, CDR2 YNNKEL (reference sequence). The CDR3 is made up of 15 amino acids. The V end lost 6 bases, the J end lost 1 base, and 15 bases lay between the germline ends. CDR3 region: CASRLGGGANTEAFF. CDR3 sequence (DNA): TGTGCCAGCAGGCTCGGGGGGGGAGCGAACACTGAAGCTTTCTTT.

This chain uses TRBV5-6 with TRBJ1-1, with a possible D match to TRBD1 (6 bases). This CDR3 contains 14 residues. CDR1 is SGHDT and CDR2 is YYEEEE in the germline V gene. Trimming took off 1 base at V and 3 bases at J, with 10 bases between the two ends. In DNA, the CDR3 is TGTGCCAGCAGCTTGCCCAGGGGCGACACTGAAGCTTTCTTT. Translated, it gives CASSLPRGDTEAFF. The complete variable domain, with remaining parts taken from reference TRBV5-6 and TRBJ1-1, reads DAGVTQSPTHLIKTRGQQVTLRCSPKSGHDTVSWYQQALGQGPQFIFQYYEEEERQRGNFPDRFSGHQFPNYSSELNVNALLLGDSALYLCASSLPRGDTEAFFGQGTRLTVV.

The gene calls are TRBV7-2 and TRBJ2-5, with no clear D. V was cut by 5 bases and J by 4 bases, with 8 bases left in between. Germline-derived CDR1 and CDR2 are SGHTA and FQGNSA. The CDR3 length is 12 residues. CDR3 amino acids: CASSRTLETQYF. The DNA of the CDR3 is TGTGCCAGCAGCCGGACCCTAGAGACCCAGTACTTC.